This T cell receptor (beta chain) was obtained from a study of blood T cells in healthy people across ages (dated by TCRdb to 2014 to 2015). With respect to the entire study: In model experiments, roughly one uniquely barcoded TCR beta cDNA molecule per two T cells was captured by template switching. The study measured age-related changes in TCR beta repertoire diversity using deep sequencing normalized with unique cDNA molecular identifiers. Two additional independent replicas of 1 million unique cDNA reads from the same blood draw were analyzed for two donors (one aged 18 to 29 and one aged 80 or older). The donors were split into four age groups: young (average 16 years), middle-aged (about 40), aged (roughly 60) and long-lived (about 82). To avoid experimental bias, donors of different ages were distributed randomly across sequencing lanes.

Preparation of the library involved 5' RACE. Instrument used: Illumina HiSeq 2500. A second PCR of roughly 7 to 12 cycles was run with a J-beta primer mix and a sample-barcoded 5' primer. A unique molecular identifier was introduced onto each TCR beta cDNA molecule by a template-switch 5' adaptor carrying 12 random nucleotides. Each sample yielded at least 3 million CDR3-containing paired-end reads. First-strand cDNA synthesis was performed from all RNA using the Mint cDNA synthesis kit, with priming by a TRBC-specific oligonucleotide. All cDNA was treated with uracil-DNA glycosylase and then went through a first 18-cycle PCR with the universal primers M1SS and BC2_uni_R. The source study handled its data this way. For normalization, 1 million high-quality reads were randomly selected from each sample, with every read carrying a distinct molecular identifier. Reads sharing molecular identifiers were discarded rather than binned into consensus sequences. CDR3 identification, clonotype clustering and error correction used MiTCR with a Q25 quality threshold and the strictest error-elimination algorithm. A nonparametric unseen species model with Euler transformation was used to estimate a lower bound on total TCR beta diversity. The public reads were quality trimmed at Q25 with fastp and then assembled into clones with MiXCR by TCRdb, keeping productive beta chains. One record per CDR3 amino acid sequence lists the most common genes and DNA. None of the V and J calls come from the authors' own analysis; TCRdb made them. For this sample the table gives around 650,000 distinct CDR3 sequences, of which less than 40% were detected only once. The leading ten clones occupy just over 15% of the sample.

Paper-wide results and their limitations: Compared with the aged group, the long-lived group had more naive CD4+ T cells, fewer expanded clones and increased TCR diversity, a pattern suggesting age selection. Conclusive comparison of naive and antigen-experienced compartments was prevented by the profiling of bulk unsorted PBMCs. Estimates of total diversity based on one million sequenced T cells were considered lower bounds and underestimates. Because donor CMV infection status was unknown, age-related changes in expanded clonotypes were potentially confounded. A strong correlation was found between observed TCR beta diversity and the percentage of naive T cells measured by flow cytometry. As age increased, observed TCR beta diversity per million T cells dropped in a roughly linear way, and a significant reduction was already evident by age roughly 36.

After removal of 7 bases from V and 7 bases from J, the junction retains 15 bases not matched to a gene. Reading from cysteine to phenylalanine, the CDR3 counts 15 amino acids. The sequence is cut down to CDR3 DNA, 45 bases in frame from base 1. CDR1 and CDR2, looked up from the germline V gene (reference sequence), are LNHNV and YYDKDF. This clonotype was found many times. Its antigen is unknown. No much larger clone exists at a distance of one base, and base qualities are not known. The 39 donors, aged 6 to 90 years, were systemically healthy Caucasian individuals from Russia. Each donor gave around 9.9 milliliters of peripheral blood, collected into EDTA-treated Vacutainer tubes. Ficoll-Paque density-gradient centrifugation was used to isolate PBMCs, with at least 6.5 million per sample. Trizol reagent was used to extract total RNA from PBMCs, with at least 6 micrograms per sample. For every donor, flow cytometry on a PBMC aliquot measured the percentage of naive CD45RAhigh/CD27high T cells.

The clonotype originates from an elderly woman in good health. Donor details come from another sample of the same person, matched by shared clones. The material sequenced was blood. This chain is built from TRBV15 and TRBJ2-5; TRBD2 matches 7 bases in the middle. The DNA sequence reads TGTGCCACCACTCCCGGACACGGGGGGTCTCGGACCCAGTACTTC. Translated, this is CATTPGHGGSRTQYF.